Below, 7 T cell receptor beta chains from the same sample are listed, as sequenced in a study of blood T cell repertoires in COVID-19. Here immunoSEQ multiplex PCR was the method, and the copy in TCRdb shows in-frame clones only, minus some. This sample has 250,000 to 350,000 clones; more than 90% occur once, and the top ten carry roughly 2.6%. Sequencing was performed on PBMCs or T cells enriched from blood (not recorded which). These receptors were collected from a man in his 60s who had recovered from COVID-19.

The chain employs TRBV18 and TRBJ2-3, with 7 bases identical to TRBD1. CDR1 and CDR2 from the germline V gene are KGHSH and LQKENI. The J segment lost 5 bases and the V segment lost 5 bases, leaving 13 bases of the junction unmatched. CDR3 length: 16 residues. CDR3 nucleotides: TGTGCCAGCTCAACCAAAACAGGGGCACTTGGAGATACGCAGTATTTT. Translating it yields CASSTKTGALGDTQYF.

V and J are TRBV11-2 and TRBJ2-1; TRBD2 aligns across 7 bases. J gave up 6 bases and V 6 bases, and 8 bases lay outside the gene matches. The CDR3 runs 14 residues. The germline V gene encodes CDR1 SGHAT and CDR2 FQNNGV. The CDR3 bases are TGTGCCAGCAGGGCGCGGGAGTCCATCAATGAGCAGTTCTTC. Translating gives CASRARESINEQFF.

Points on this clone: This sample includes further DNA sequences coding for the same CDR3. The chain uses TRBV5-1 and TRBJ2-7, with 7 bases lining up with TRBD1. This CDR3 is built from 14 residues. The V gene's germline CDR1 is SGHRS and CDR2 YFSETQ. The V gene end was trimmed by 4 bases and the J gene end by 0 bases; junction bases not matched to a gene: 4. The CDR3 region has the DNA TGCGCCAGCAGCCAACAGGGGTCCTCCTACGAGCAGTACTTC. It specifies CASSQQGSSYEQYF.

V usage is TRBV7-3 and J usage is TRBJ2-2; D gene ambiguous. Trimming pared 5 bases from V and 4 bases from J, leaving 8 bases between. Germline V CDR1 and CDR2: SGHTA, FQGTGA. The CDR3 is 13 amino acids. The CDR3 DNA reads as TGTGCCAGCAGCCCCCGGGTCACCGGGGAGCTGTTTTTT. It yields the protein CASSPRVTGELFF.

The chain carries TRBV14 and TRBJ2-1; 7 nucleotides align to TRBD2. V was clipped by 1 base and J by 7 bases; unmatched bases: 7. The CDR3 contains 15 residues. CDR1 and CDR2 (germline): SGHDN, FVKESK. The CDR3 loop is CASSQAGLSVNEQFF. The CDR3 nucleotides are TGTGCCAGCAGCCAAGCGGGACTAAGCGTAAATGAGCAGTTCTTC.

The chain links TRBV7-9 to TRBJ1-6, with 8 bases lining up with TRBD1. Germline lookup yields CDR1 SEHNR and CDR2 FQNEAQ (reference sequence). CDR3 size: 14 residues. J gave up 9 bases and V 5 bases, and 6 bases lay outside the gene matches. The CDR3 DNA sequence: TGTGCCAGCAGCAGTGGACAGGGAGGTTCACCCCTCCACTTT. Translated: CASSSGQGGSPLHF.

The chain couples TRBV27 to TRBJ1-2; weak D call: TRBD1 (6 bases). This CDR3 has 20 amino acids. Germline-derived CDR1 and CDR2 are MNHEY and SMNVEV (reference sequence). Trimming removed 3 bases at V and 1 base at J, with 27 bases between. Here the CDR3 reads CASSFLVVDYGQKINYGYTF. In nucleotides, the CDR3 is TGTGCCAGCAGTTTTCTTGTTGTTGATTATGGACAGAAGATTAACTATGGCTACACCTTC.